This TCR beta chain was documented in a study of blood T cell repertoires in COVID-19. Study overall: Nucleic acid was either cDNA or gDNA, and it came from T cells, B-cell-depleted T cells, or PBMCs.

The V gene's germline CDR1 is LNHDA and CDR2 SQIVND (reference sequence). V was shortened by 5 bases and J by 8 bases, with 15 bases between the two germline ends. The length of the CDR3 is 14 residues. In the authors' methods: From reference gene primer amplification, estimates of nucleated cell counts were derived. Profiled with immunoSEQ multiplex PCR; TCRdb holds only in-frame clones, not every one. V and J calls plus clone size are reproduced from that table; the DNA served to infer D and trimming. The sample lists roughly 250,000 clones; around 90% were seen once. This receptor was taken from a woman aged 45-59 years who had recovered from COVID-19. The sequencing input was PBMCs or T cells enriched from blood (not recorded which). The V gene is TRBV19, the J gene TRBJ1-4; possible D gene TRBD1, 5 bases. Written as DNA, the CDR3 is TGTGCCAGTAGTTATTGGAGGGGCAAGGAAAAACTGTTTTTT. It translates to CASSYWRGKEKLFF.